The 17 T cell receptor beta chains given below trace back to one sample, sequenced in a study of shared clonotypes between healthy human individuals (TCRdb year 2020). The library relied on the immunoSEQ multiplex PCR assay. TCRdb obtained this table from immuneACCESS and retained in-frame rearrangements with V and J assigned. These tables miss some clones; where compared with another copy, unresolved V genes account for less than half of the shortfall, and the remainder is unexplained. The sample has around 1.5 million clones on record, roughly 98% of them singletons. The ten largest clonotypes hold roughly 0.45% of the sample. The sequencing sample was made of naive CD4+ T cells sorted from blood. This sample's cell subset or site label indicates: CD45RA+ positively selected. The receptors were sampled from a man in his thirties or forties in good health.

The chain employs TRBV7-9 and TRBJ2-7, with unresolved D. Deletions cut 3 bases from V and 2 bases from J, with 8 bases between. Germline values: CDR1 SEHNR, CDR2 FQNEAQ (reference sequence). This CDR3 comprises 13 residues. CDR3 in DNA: TGTGCCAGCAGCTTGGGGAATCCCTACGAGCAGTACTTC. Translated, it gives CASSLGNPYEQYF.

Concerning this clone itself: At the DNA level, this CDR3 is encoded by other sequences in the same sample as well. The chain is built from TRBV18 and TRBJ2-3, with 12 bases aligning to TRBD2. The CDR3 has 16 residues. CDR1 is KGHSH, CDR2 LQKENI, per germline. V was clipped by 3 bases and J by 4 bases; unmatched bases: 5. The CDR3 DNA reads TGTGCCAGCTCACCCAGACTAGCGGGAGCATCAGATACGCAGTATTTT. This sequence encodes CASSPRLAGASDTQYF. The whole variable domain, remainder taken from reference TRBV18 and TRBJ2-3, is NAGVMQNPRHLVRRRGQEARLRCSPMKGHSHVYWYRQLPEEGLKFMVYLQKENIIDESGMPKERFSAEFPKEGPSILRIQQVVRGDSAAYFCASSPRLAGASDTQYFGPGTRLTVL.

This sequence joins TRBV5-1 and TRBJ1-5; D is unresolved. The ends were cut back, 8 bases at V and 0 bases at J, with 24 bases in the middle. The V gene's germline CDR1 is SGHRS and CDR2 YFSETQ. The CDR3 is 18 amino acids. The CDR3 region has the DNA TGCGCCAGGTTGATTTCCCGAAGAGGGAACCATAGCAATCAGCCCCAGCATTTT. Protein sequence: CARLISRRGNHSNQPQHF.

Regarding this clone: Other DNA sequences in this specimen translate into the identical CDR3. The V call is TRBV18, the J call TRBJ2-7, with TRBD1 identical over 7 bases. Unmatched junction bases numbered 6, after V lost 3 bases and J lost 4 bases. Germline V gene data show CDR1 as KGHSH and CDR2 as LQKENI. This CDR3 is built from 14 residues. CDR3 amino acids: CASSPRQGGYEQYF. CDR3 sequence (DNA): TGTGCCAGCTCACCGAGACAGGGCGGGTACGAGCAGTACTTC. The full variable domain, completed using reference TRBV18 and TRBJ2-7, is NAGVMQNPRHLVRRRGQEARLRCSPMKGHSHVYWYRQLPEEGLKFMVYLQKENIIDESGMPKERFSAEFPKEGPSILRIQQVVRGDSAAYFCASSPRQGGYEQYFGPGTRLTVT.

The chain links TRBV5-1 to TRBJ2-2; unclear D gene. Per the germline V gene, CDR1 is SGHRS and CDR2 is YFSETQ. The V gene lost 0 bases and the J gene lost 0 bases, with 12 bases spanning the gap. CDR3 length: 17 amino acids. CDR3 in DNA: TGCGCCAGCAGCTTGGGGGCCGGCAGCACGAACACCGGGGAGCTGTTTTTT. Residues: CASSLGAGSTNTGELFF. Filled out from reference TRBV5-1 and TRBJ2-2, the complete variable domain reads KAGVTQTPRYLIKTRGQQVTLSCSPISGHRSVSWYQQTPGQGLQFLFEYFSETQRNKGNFPGRFSGRQFSNSRSEMNVSTLELGDSALYLCASSLGAGSTNTGELFFGEGSRLTVL.

The CDR3 reads CASSQALSRGEKLFF. The DNA of the CDR3 is TGTGCCAGCAGCCAAGCGCTTTCGCGGGGGGAAAAACTGTTTTTT. The chain links TRBV14 to TRBJ1-4; D might be TRBD1 (5 bases). Per the germline V gene, CDR1 is SGHDN and CDR2 is FVKESK. There are 15 residues in the CDR3. Trimming pared 1 base from V and 8 bases from J, leaving 14 bases between.

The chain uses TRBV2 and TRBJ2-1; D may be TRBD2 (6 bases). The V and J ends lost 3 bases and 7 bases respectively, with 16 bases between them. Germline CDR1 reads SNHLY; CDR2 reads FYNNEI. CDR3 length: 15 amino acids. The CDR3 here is CASSDPGGPGNEQFF. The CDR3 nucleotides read TGTGCCAGCAGTGACCCCGGAGGGCCGGGGAATGAGCAGTTCTTC.

The CDR3 loop reads CASTPGQSYGYTF. CDR3 sequence (DNA): TGCGCCAGCACCCCAGGACAGAGCTATGGCTACACCTTC. This chain connects TRBV5-1 to TRBJ1-2; a weak D match, TRBD1 (6 bases). The CDR3 contains 13 residues. Between the trimmed V and J ends, which lost 6 bases and 4 bases, there was a span of 13 bases. In germline, CDR1 is SGHRS, CDR2 YFSETQ.

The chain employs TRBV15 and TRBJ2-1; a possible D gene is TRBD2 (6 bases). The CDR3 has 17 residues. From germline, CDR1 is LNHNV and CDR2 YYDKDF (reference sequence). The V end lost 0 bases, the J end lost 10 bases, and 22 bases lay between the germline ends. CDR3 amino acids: CATSRESGTLGLGEQFF. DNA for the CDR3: TGTGCCACCAGCAGAGAATCCGGGACTCTCGGGTTGGGGGAGCAGTTCTTC. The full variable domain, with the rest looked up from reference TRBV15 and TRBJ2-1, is DAMVIQNPRYQVTQFGKPVTLSCSQTLNHNVMYWYQQKSSQAPKLLFHYYDKDFNNEADTPDNFQSRRPNTSFCFLDIRSPGLGDTAMYLCATSRESGTLGLGEQFFGPGTRLTVL.

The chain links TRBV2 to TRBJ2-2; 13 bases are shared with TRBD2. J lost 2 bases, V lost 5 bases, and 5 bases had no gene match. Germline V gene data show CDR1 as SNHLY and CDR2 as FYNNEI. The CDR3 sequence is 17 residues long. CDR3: CASSRLAGGRNTGELFF. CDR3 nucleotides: TGTGCCAGCAGTCGACTAGCGGGAGGAAGAAACACCGGGGAGCTGTTTTTT.

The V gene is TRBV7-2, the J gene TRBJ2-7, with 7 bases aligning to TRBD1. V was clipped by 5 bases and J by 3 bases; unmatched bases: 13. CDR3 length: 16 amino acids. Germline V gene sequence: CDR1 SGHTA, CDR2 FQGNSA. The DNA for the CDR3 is TGTGCCAGCAGCCACCCAAGGGACAGCTTGTACTACGAGCAGTACTTC. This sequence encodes CASSHPRDSLYYEQYF.

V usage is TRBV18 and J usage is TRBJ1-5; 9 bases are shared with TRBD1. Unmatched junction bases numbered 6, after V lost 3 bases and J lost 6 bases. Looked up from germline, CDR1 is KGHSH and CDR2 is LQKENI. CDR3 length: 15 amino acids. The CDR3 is CASSPGQGFGQPQHF. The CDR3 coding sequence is TGTGCCAGCTCACCCGGACAGGGGTTTGGTCAGCCCCAGCATTTT.

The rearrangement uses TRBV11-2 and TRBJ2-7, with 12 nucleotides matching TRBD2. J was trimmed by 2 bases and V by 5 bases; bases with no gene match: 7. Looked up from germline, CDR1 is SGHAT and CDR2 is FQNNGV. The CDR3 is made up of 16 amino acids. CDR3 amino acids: CASSPRTSGTTYEQYF. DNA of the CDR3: TGTGCCAGCAGCCCAAGGACTAGCGGGACGACCTACGAGCAGTACTTC.

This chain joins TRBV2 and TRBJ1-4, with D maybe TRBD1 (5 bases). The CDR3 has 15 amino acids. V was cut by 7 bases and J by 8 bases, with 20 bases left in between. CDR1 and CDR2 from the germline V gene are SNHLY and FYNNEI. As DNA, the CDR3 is TGTGCCAGCAACCCACAAGGGACGGGAGGGGAAAAACTGTTTTTT. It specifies CASNPQGTGGEKLFF.

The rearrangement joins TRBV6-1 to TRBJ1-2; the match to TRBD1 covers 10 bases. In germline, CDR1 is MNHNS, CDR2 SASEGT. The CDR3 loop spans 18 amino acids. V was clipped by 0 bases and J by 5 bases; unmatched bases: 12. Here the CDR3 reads CASSEAPGLTGGAYGYTF. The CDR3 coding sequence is TGTGCCAGCAGTGAAGCCCCGGGCCTGACAGGGGGCGCTTATGGCTACACCTTC.

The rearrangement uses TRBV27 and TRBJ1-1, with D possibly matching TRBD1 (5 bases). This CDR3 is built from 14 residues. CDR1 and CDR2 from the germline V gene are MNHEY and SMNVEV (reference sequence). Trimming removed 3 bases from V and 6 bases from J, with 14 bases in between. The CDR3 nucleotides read TGTGCCAGCAGTTTTTCCAGGGTCTACGCTGAAGCTTTCTTT. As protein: CASSFSRVYAEAFF.

The CDR3: CASSLARLAGVDEQFF. CDR3 in DNA: TGTGCCAGCAGCTTAGCTCGGCTAGCCGGGGTGGATGAGCAGTTCTTC. This chain joins TRBV7-6 and TRBJ2-1; possibly TRBD2 for D (5 bases). There are 16 residues in the CDR3. The ends were cut back, 0 bases at V and 8 bases at J, with 17 bases in the middle. Looked up from germline, CDR1 is SGHVS and CDR2 is FNYEAQ.